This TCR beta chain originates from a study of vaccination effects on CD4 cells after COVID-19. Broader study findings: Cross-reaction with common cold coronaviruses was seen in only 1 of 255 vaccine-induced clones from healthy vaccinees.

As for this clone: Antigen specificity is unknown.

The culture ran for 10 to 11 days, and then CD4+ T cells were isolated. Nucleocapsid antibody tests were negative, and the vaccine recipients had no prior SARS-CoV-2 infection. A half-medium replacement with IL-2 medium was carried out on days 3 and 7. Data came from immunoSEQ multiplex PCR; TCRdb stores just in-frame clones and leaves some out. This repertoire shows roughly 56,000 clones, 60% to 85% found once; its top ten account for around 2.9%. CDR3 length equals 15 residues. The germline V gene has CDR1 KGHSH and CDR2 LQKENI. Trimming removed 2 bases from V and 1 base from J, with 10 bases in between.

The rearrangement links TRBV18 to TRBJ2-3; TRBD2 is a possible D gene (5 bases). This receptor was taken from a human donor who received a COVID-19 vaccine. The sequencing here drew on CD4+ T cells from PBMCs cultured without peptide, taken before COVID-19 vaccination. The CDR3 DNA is TGTGCCAGCTCACCAGGGAGCGGACGCACAGATACGCAGTATTTT. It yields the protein CASSPGSGRTDTQYF.